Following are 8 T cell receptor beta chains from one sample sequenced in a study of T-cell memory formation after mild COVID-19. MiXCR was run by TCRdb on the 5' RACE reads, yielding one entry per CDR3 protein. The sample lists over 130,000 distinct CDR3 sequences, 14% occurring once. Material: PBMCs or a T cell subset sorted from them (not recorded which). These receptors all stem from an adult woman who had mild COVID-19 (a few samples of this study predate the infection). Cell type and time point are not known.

The CDR3 loop is CASSYTGLGGDQPQHF. CDR3 DNA: TGTGCCAGCAGCTATACAGGGTTAGGAGGAGATCAGCCCCAGCATTTT. This chain links TRBV12-3 or TRBV12-4 with TRBJ1-5; possible D gene TRBD1, 6 bases. With 6 bases removed from V and 5 bases from J, the gap between germline ends came to 20 bases. The length of the CDR3 is 16 residues.

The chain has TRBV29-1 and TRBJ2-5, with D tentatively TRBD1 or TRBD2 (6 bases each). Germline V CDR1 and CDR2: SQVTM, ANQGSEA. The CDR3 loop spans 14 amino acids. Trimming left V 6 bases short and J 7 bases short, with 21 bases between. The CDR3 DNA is TGCAGCGTGGAATCCGGGGGCCCCTTGGCGACCCAGTACTTC. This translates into CSVESGGPLATQYF.

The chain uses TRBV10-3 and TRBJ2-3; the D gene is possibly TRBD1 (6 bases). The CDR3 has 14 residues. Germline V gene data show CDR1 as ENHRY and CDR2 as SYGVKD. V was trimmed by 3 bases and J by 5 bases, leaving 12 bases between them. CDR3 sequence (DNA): TGTGCCATCAGTGACCTCGGACAGATAGATACGCAGTATTTT. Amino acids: CAISDLGQIDTQYF.

CDR3 coding DNA: TGTGCCAGCAGCTTAGCGATGAGCGCAGATACGCAGTATTTT. Its protein product is CASSLAMSADTQYF. This rearrangement joins TRBV7-3 to TRBJ2-3; D gene uncertain. The CDR3 totals 14 residues. Trimming pared 2 bases from V and 4 bases from J, leaving 10 bases between. Germline loops: CDR1 SGHTA, CDR2 FQGTGA. Based on the CDR3 plus reference TRBV7-3 and TRBJ2-3, the full variable domain is GAGVSQTPSNKVTEKGKYVELRCDPISGHTALYWYRQSLGQGPEFLIYFQGTGAADDSGLPNDRFFAVRPEGSVSTLKIQRTERGDSAVYLCASSLAMSADTQYFGPGTRLTVL.

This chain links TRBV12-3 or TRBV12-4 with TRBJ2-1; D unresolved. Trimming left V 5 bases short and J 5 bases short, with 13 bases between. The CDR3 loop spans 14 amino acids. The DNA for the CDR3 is TGTGCCAGCAGTCCTCTTCCAGAAGACAATGAGCAGTTCTTC. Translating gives CASSPLPEDNEQFF.

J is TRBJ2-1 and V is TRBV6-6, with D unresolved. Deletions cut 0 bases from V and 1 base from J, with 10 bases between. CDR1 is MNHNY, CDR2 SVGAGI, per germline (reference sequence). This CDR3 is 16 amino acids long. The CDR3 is CASSYSGMGSYNEQFF. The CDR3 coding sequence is TGTGCCAGCAGTTACTCGGGGATGGGATCCTACAATGAGCAGTTCTTC.

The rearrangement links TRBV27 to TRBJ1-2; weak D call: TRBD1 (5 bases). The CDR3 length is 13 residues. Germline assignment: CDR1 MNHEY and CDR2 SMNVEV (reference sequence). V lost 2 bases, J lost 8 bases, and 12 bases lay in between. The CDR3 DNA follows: TGTGCCAGCAGTTTAACGGGGCAGGGCGGCTACACCTTC. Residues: CASSLTGQGGYTF.

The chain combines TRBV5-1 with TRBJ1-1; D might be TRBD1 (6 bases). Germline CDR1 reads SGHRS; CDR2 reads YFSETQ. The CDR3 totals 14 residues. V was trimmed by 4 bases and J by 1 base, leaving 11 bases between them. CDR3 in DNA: TGCGCCAGCAGCCCCGGGACATGGAACACTGAAGCTTTCTTT. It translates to CASSPGTWNTEAFF.